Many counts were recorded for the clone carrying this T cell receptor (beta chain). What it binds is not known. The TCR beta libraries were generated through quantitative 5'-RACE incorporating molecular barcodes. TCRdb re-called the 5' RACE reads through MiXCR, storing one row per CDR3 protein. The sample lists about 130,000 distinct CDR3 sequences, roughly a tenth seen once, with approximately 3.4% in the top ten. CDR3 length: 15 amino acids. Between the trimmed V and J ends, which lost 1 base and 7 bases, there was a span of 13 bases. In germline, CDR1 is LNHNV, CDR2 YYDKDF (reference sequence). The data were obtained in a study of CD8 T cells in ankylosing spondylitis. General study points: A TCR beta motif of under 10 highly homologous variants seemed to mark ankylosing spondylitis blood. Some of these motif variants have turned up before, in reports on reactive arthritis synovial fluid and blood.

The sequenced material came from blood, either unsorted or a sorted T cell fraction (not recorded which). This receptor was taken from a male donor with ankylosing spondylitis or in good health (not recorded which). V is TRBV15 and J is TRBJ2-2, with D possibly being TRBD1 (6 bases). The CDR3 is CATSRALRGGGELFF. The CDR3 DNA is TGTGCCACCAGCAGAGCCCTCAGGGGTGGCGGGGAGCTGTTTTTT.